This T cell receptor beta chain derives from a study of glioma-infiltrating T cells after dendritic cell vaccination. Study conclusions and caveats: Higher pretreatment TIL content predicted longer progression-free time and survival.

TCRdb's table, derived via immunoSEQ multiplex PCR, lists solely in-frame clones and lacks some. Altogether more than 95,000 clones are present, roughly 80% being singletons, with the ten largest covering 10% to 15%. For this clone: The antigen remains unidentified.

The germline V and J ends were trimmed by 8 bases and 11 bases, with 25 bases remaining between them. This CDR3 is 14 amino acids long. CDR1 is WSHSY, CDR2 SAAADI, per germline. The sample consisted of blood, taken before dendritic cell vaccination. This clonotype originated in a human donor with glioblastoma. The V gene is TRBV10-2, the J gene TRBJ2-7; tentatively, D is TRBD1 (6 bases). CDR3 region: CASRGLAGAGPEYF. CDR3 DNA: TGCGCCAGCCGAGGATTGGCAGGGGCCGGTCCGGAGTACTTC.